The subject of this entry is one T cell receptor beta chain. As yet, its antigen is unknown. The sample is drawn from a study of pediatric ulcerative colitis. As for the study in general: Ulcerative colitis patients had pancolitis or left-sided colitis, with confirming histology.

Per the germline V gene, CDR1 is SNHLY and CDR2 is FYNNEI. The CDR3 runs to 18 residues. V lost 6 bases and J lost 0, with 24 bases in between. Repertoires were generated with immunoSEQ multiplex PCR, while TCRdb's copy carries only in-frame clones and drops some. Among 30,000 to 35,000 clones listed, roughly 77% were seen once. The rectum was sampled with one to two pinch biopsies at colonoscopy. The diagnostic colonoscopy in ulcerative colitis patients preceded any immunosuppressive treatment. General study points: Blood samples from a couple of patients yielded substantially fewer templates and were excluded from blood-rectal overlap analysis. Clonal expansions reduced rectal repertoire diversity in acute severe colitis.

The clonotype originates from a boy younger than 18 with mild ulcerative colitis. The gene calls are TRBV2 and TRBJ2-7; D is perhaps TRBD1 or TRBD2 (7 bases each). Sequenced: gut tissue. DNA of the CDR3: TGTGCCAGCAGGAGGGGGGGACAGCCCTGGGAGGGCTCCTACGAGCAGTACTTC. Translating it yields CASRRGGQPWEGSYEQYF. The whole variable domain, remainder taken from reference TRBV2 and TRBJ2-7, is EPEVTQTPSHQVTQMGQEVILRCVPISNHLYFYWYRQILGQKVEFLVSFYNNEISEKSEIFDDQFSVERPDGSNFTLKIRSTKLEDSAMYFCASRRGGQPWEGSYEQYFGPGTRLTVT.